The rows below give T cell receptor beta chains drawn from one sample of a study of blood T cell repertoires in COVID-19. Using immunoSEQ multiplex PCR, the repertoire was profiled, and TCRdb retains in-frame clones only, with some absent. The data hold more than 150,000 clones, with around 87% observed a single time. The source material was peripheral blood. All receptors derive from a man between 50 and 59 years old with acute or convalescent COVID-19. CDR3s include the opening cysteine and the closing phenylalanine or tryptophan. Fields, in order: clone size, D gene, V gene, J gene, CDR3 protein, CDR3 DNA. The D gene is left open where the match is weak. Some rows have no size entry. The others give once, few or many, or a class for an expanded clone.

>NA|TRBD2|TRBV24-1|TRBJ2-2
CATSAPPRGSGRTGELFF
TGTGCCACCAGTGCCCCCCCCAGGGGTAGCGGGAGAACCGGGGAGCTGTTTTTT
>NA|NA|TRBV28|TRBJ2-5
CASTLGHSSQETQYF
TGTGCCAGCACTCTCGGACATTCCTCCCAAGAGACCCAGTACTTC
>once|NA|TRBV9|TRBJ1-2
CASSTSRYGSNYGYTF
TGTGCCAGCAGCACGAGCCGCTACGGGAGCAACTATGGCTACACCTTC
>NA|NA|TRBV7-9|TRBJ2-5
CASSLGPGGEQETQYF
TGTGCCAGCAGCTTAGGACCAGGAGGGGAGCAAGAGACCCAGTACTTC
>NA|NA|TRBV18|TRBJ2-2
CASSPMSGMGGELFF
TGTGCCAGCTCACCGATGTCGGGGATGGGCGGGGAGCTGTTTTTT
>NA|NA|TRBV7-9|TRBJ1-6
CATTDGVNSPLHF
TGTGCCACAACCGACGGGGTTAATTCACCCCTCCACTTT
>NA|TRBD2|TRBV19|TRBJ2-7
CASSLAGVGEQYF
TGTGCCAGTAGTTTAGCGGGAGTAGGTGAGCAGTACTTC
>NA|TRBD1|TRBV19|TRBJ2-1
CASSIRGQGTSNEQFF
TGTGCCAGTAGTATTCGGGGACAGGGGACCTCCAATGAGCAGTTCTTC
>NA|NA|TRBV11-2|TRBJ2-1
CASSLYRSGETDEQFF
TGTGCCAGCAGCCTATACCGTTCCGGGGAGACGGATGAGCAGTTCTTC
>NA|NA|TRBV28|TRBJ2-1
CASSWGELGYNEQFF
TGTGCCAGCAGTTGGGGGGAATTGGGCTACAATGAGCAGTTCTTC
>NA|TRBD1|TRBV28|TRBJ2-7
CASSSRDRGLSYEQYF
TGTGCCAGCAGCTCCCGGGACAGGGGGCTCTCCTACGAGCAGTACTTC
>NA|TRBD1|TRBV5-4|TRBJ2-2
CASSLVQGVLTGELFF
TGTGCCAGCAGCTTGGTGCAGGGGGTCCTCACCGGGGAGCTGTTTTTT
>NA|NA|TRBV7-9|TRBJ2-7
CASSLAGGLAYEQYF
TGTGCCAGCAGCTTAGCGGGGGGATTGGCCTACGAGCAGTACTTC
>NA|NA|TRBV2|TRBJ1-1
CASIQGRGEAFF
TGTGCCAGCATTCAGGGTAGGGGTGAAGCTTTCTTT
>NA|NA|TRBV2|TRBJ2-5
CASSRWQVQETQYF
TGTGCCAGCAGTAGGTGGCAGGTTCAAGAGACCCAGTACTTC
>NA|TRBD1|TRBV19|TRBJ1-2
CASVGRDRDLYGYTF
TGTGCCAGTGTTGGGAGGGACAGGGACCTCTATGGCTACACCTTC
>NA|NA|TRBV19|TRBJ1-5
CASSIGRTANQPQHF
TGTGCCAGTAGTATAGGGCGGACAGCCAATCAGCCCCAGCATTTT
>NA|TRBD1|TRBV18|TRBJ1-5
CASSRDRGGNQPQHF
TGTGCCAGCTCAAGAGACAGGGGTGGCAATCAGCCCCAGCATTTT
>NA|NA|TRBV5-1|TRBJ1-4
CASSRGQLEGGANEKLFF
TGCGCCAGCAGCCGAGGACAGCTAGAAGGGGGGGCTAATGAAAAACTGTTTTTT
>NA|TRBD2|TRBV6-5|TRBJ2-5
CASRRAGGLETQYF
TGTGCCAGCAGGCGAGCGGGGGGGCTGGAGACCCAGTACTTC
>NA|TRBD1|TRBV13|TRBJ2-3
CASSFGTGGADTQYF
TGTGCCAGCAGCTTTGGGACAGGAGGGGCAGATACGCAGTATTTT
>NA|NA|TRBV6-5|TRBJ2-7
CASSYSRGNHEQYF
TGTGCCAGCAGTTACTCTAGGGGTAACCACGAGCAGTACTTC
>NA|NA|TRBV7-9|TRBJ2-7
CASSRTAYEQYF
TGTGCCAGCAGCCGGACAGCCTACGAGCAGTACTTC
>few|TRBD1|TRBV9|TRBJ2-5
CASSEGTGNHWETQYF
TGTGCCAGCAGCGAAGGGACAGGGAACCACTGGGAGACCCAGTACTTC
>NA|TRBD2|TRBV7-2|TRBJ2-2
CASSLPSGGAYTGELFF
TGTGCCAGCAGCTTACCTAGCGGGGGGGCTTACACCGGGGAGCTGTTTTTT
>few|NA|TRBV16|TRBJ1-1
CASSQDRNTEAFF
TGTGCCAGCAGCCAAGACAGGAACACTGAAGCTTTCTTT
>NA|NA|TRBV30|TRBJ2-2
CAWSILRQSGELFF
TGTGCCTGGAGTATACTCCGACAGTCCGGGGAGCTGTTTTTT
>few|NA|TRBV12-3/TRBV12-4|TRBJ1-3
CASRLAGNTIYF
TGTGCCAGCCGACTAGCTGGAAACACCATATATTTT
>NA|NA|TRBV7-9|TRBJ2-2
CASSSRVEANTGELFF
TGTGCCAGCAGCTCTCGAGTCGAAGCGAACACCGGGGAGCTGTTTTTT
>NA|TRBD2|TRBV28|TRBJ2-1
CASRIAGAGNEQFF
TGTGCCAGCAGAATAGCGGGAGCGGGCAATGAGCAGTTCTTC
>NA|NA|TRBV5-8|TRBJ2-1
CASNLRFSTNEQFF
TGTGCCAGCAACCTGCGGTTTAGTACCAATGAGCAGTTCTTC
>NA|TRBD2|TRBV27|TRBJ2-4
CASSRRGSGRYIQYF
TGTGCCAGCAGTCGACGGGGTAGCGGGAGATACATTCAGTACTTC
>NA|NA|TRBV5-5|TRBJ2-7
CASSPAGYEQYF
TGTGCCAGCAGCCCGGCAGGCTACGAGCAGTACTTC
>NA|NA|TRBV5-8|TRBJ1-1
CASSAARGWAEAFF
TGTGCCAGCAGCGCGGCACGGGGTTGGGCTGAAGCTTTCTTT
>NA|NA|TRBV5-4|TRBJ1-1
CASSFQGSVTEAFF
TGTGCCAGCAGCTTCCAGGGGAGTGTGACTGAAGCTTTCTTT
>once|NA|TRBV2|TRBJ2-5
CASSGGGRGYETQYF
TGTGCCAGCAGTGGAGGGGGGAGGGGCTATGAGACCCAGTACTTC
>NA|TRBD1|TRBV18|TRBJ1-1
CASSPETGFRTEAFF
TGTGCCAGCTCACCAGAGACAGGGTTCCGCACTGAAGCTTTCTTT
>NA|NA|TRBV19|TRBJ1-2
CASKEQTSYGYTF
TGTGCCAGCAAAGAACAGACCTCCTATGGCTACACCTTC
>NA|TRBD1|TRBV7-2|TRBJ1-5
CASSKDRGNQPQHF
TGTGCCAGCAGCAAGGACAGGGGCAATCAGCCCCAGCATTTT
>NA|TRBD1|TRBV19|TRBJ2-2
CASSRPDRGNTGELFF
TGTGCCAGTAGTAGACCCGACAGGGGGAACACCGGGGAGCTGTTTTTT
>NA|NA|TRBV3-1/TRBV3-2|TRBJ1-6
CASSQPGFGSPLHF
TGTGCCAGCAGCCAACCGGGGTTCGGTTCACCCCTCCACTTT
>NA|NA|TRBV7-9|TRBJ1-5
CASSALERQPQHF
TGTGCCAGCAGCGCCCTGGAGAGGCAGCCCCAGCATTTT
>NA|NA|TRBV29-1|TRBJ1-6
CSVATEPYNSPLHF
TGCAGCGTTGCGACAGAGCCCTATAATTCACCCCTCCACTTT
>once|TRBD2|TRBV6-5|TRBJ2-4
CASSRGEGTKNIQYF
TGTGCCAGCAGCCGTGGGGAGGGTACCAAAAACATTCAGTACTTC
>NA|TRBD1|TRBV19|TRBJ1-5
CASSARQGSNQPQHF
TGTGCCAGTAGTGCCCGACAGGGGAGCAATCAGCCCCAGCATTTT
>NA|NA|TRBV27|TRBJ1-1
CASGQGMFAEAFF
TGTGCCAGCGGTCAGGGGATGTTTGCTGAAGCTTTCTTT
>once|NA|TRBV5-1|TRBJ1-1
CASSDRQAGLGEAFF
TGCGCCAGCAGCGACCGACAGGCCGGGTTGGGGGAAGCTTTCTTT